This TCR beta chain was found in a study of T cell responses to AZD1222 COVID-19 vaccine. Across the whole study: Pooled in the analysis were second doses at about 4 or about 12 weeks.

Points on this clone: Its specificity is not known.

The CDR3 covers 15 residues. Trimming stripped 4 bases from V and 7 bases from J, with 18 bases between. Germline-derived CDR1 and CDR2 are SGHRS and YFSETQ. Overall study results and limits: At baseline, just a handful of AZD1222 recipients tested seropositive.

Clones were sequenced by immunoSEQ multiplex PCR, and TCRdb holds only the in-frame ones, with some missing. The profile shows 100,000 to 150,000 clones, 89% of them singletons. The chain uses TRBV5-1 and TRBJ2-1; D assignment may be TRBD1 or TRBD2 (7 bases each). The sequences come from peripheral blood, collected on day 0 of AZD1222 vaccination. The TCR sequence derives from an adult in good health. The CDR3 sequence is CASSPGGGFKNEQFF. The DNA for the CDR3 is TGCGCCAGCAGCCCAGGGGGGGGGTTTAAGAATGAGCAGTTCTTC.